These 6 T cell receptor beta chains originate from one sample sequenced in a study of blood T cells in healthy people across ages. Next came a second PCR, run for roughly 6 to 11 cycles, which used a sample-barcoded 5' primer along with a J-beta primer mix. TCRdb reanalysed the 5' RACE reads using MiXCR and keeps one entry per CDR3 protein. The sample shows approximately 900,000 distinct CDR3 sequences, roughly 28% of them seen only once. Another study also made use of these data, one on T cells of mothers and their children.

Sequenced input: blood. The receptors here all came from a woman aged 40 to 55 in good health.

In its sample, this clonotype was seen many times. The rearrangement uses TRBV7-3 and TRBJ2-1; D gene uncertain. This CDR3 comprises 14 residues. V was shortened by 5 bases and J by 3 bases, with 11 bases between the two germline ends. CDR1 is SGHTA, CDR2 FQGTGA, per germline. In DNA, the CDR3 is TGTGCCAGCAGCCCCGGCTGGGACTACAATGAGCAGTTCTTC. Amino acids: CASSPGWDYNEQFF.

This clonotype was observed a handful of times. V is TRBV4-1 and J is TRBJ1-1, with a tentative D call TRBD1 (5 bases). CDR1 and CDR2 from the germline V gene are MGHRA and YSYEKL. Trimming shortened V by 3 bases and J by 3 bases, and 17 bases separated the two germline ends. There are 16 residues in the CDR3. CDR3 sequence: CASSQDSGTRDTEAFF. CDR3 in DNA: TGCGCCAGCAGCCAGGACTCCGGGACGAGGGACACTGAAGCTTTCTTT.

The chain carries TRBV28 and TRBJ2-5; TRBD2 might be the D (6 bases). Per germline, CDR1 MDHEN and CDR2 SYDVKM. V lost 6 bases and J 1 base, leaving 21 bases between the germline ends. The CDR3 is made up of 17 amino acids. The CDR3 DNA sequence: TGTGCCAGCAGCCCTTTCCCAACCGTGGGACTCCAAGAGACCCAGTACTTC. It specifies CASSPFPTVGLQETQYF.

The V gene is TRBV28, the J gene TRBJ1-5, with 8 bases matching TRBD1. The CDR3 is 15 residues long. Germline V gene sequence: CDR1 MDHEN, CDR2 SYDVKM. V lost 6 bases to trimming and J lost 1 base; unmatched junction nucleotides: 5. DNA for the CDR3: TGTGCCAGCAGGCCCCAGGGGGCGAGCAATCAGCCCCAGCATTTT. Its protein is CASRPQGASNQPQHF. Looking up the rest from reference TRBV28 and TRBJ1-5 gives the full variable domain: DVKVTQSSRYLVKRTGEKVFLECVQDMDHENMFWYRQDPGLGLRLIYFSYDVKMKEKGDIPEGYSVSREKKERFSLILESASTNQTSMYLCASRPQGASNQPQHFGDGTRLSIL.

The chain recombines TRBV6-4 with TRBJ2-5; possible D gene TRBD2, 7 bases. V was cut by 0 bases and J by 11 bases, with 28 bases left in between. The CDR3 is 18 amino acids. The germline V gene encodes CDR1 MRHNA and CDR2 SNTAGT. CDR3 region: CASSDSVGGGGALGEQYF. CDR3 bases: TGTGCCAGCAGTGACTCTGTAGGGGGAGGGGGGGCTTTGGGTGAGCAGTACTTC.

The V and J genes are TRBV2 and TRBJ2-7; D gene unclear. CDR3 length: 15 amino acids. Germline V gene lookup returns CDR1 SNHLY and CDR2 FYNNEI. Trimming removed 2 bases from V and 0 bases from J, with 11 bases in between. The chain's CDR3 is CASSELTTSSYEQYF. CDR3 sequence (DNA): TGTGCCAGCAGTGAACTGACCACAAGCTCCTACGAGCAGTACTTC.